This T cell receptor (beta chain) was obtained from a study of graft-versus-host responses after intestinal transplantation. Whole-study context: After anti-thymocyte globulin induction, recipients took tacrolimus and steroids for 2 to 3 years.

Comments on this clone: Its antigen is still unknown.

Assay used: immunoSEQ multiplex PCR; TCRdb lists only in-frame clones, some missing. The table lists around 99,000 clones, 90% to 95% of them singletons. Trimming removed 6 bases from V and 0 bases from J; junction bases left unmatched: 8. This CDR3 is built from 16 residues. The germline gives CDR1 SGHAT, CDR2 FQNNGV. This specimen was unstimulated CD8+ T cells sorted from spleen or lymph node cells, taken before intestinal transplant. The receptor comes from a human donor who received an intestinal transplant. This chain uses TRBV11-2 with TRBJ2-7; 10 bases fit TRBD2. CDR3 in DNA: TGTGCCAGCAGTTCCTATTCTAGCGGGGGCTCCTACGAGCAGTACTTC. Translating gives CASSSYSSGGSYEQYF.